The present T cell receptor (beta chain) was sequenced within a study of shared clonotypes between healthy human individuals. Method: immunoSEQ multiplex PCR; TCRdb's copy keeps in-frame clones and lacks some. The data contain roughly 1 million clones, 65% to 75% of them singletons. Germline V CDR1 and CDR2: SGHVS, FNYEAQ. Trimming took 5 bases from V and 4 from J, leaving 13 bases between them. The CDR3 has 14 residues. The sample taken for sequencing was memory CD4+ T cells sorted from blood. Sample subset: CD45RA-negative fraction. This clonotype was sampled from a man younger than 35 in good health. The genes are TRBV7-6 and TRBJ2-3; D may be TRBD2 (5 bases). The CDR3 reads CASSRRTAPDTQYF. In nucleotides, the CDR3 is TGTGCCAGCAGCCGCCGGACTGCCCCAGATACGCAGTATTTT. Full variable domain (outside the CDR3, taken from reference TRBV7-6 and TRBJ2-3): GAGVSQSPRYKVTKRGQDVALRCDPISGHVSLYWYRQALGQGPEFLTYFNYEAQQDKSGLPNDRFSAERPEGSISTLTIQRTEQRDSAMYRCASSRRTAPDTQYFGPGTRLTVL.